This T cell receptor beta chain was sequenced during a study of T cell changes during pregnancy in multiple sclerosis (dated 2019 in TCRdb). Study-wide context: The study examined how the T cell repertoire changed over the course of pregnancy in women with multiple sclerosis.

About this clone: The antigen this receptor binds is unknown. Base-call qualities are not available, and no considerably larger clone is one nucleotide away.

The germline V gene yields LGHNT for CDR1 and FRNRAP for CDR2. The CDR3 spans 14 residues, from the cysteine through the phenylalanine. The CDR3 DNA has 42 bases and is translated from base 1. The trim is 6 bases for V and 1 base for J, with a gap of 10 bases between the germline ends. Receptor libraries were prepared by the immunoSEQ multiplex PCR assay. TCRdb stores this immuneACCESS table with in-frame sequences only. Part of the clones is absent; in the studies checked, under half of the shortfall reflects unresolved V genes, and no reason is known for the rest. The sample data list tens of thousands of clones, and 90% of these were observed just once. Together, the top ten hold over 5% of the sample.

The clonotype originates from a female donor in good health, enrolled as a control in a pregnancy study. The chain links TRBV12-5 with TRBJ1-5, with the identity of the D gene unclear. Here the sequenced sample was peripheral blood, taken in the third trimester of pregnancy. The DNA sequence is TGTGCTAGTGGCTCAGGAATGAGCAATCAGCCCCAGCATTTT. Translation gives CASGSGMSNQPQHF.